The T cell receptor beta chain described here comes from a study of cytomegalovirus exposure and HLA in healthy donors. Looked up from germline, CDR1 is LNHNV and CDR2 is YYDKDF (reference sequence). CDR3 size: 19 residues. Trimming cost V 5 bases and J 2 bases; bases outside gene matches: 17. With 60 Vbeta and 13 Jbeta primers, the PCR was carried out. The assay was immunoSEQ multiplex PCR, and TCRdb's table has in-frame clones only and misses some. The repertoire holds about 300,000 clones, with roughly 90% as singletons. The sequenced sample consisted of PBMCs. The V call is TRBV15, the J call TRBJ2-7; the match to TRBD2 covers 11 bases. This TCR was recovered from a man between 40 and 49 years old in good health and CMV-seropositive. CDR3 sequence (DNA): TGTGCCACCAGCTTACCTCGACAGGCCGGGACTAGCGGCCCCTACGAGCAGTACTTC. The encoded protein is CATSLPRQAGTSGPYEQYF.